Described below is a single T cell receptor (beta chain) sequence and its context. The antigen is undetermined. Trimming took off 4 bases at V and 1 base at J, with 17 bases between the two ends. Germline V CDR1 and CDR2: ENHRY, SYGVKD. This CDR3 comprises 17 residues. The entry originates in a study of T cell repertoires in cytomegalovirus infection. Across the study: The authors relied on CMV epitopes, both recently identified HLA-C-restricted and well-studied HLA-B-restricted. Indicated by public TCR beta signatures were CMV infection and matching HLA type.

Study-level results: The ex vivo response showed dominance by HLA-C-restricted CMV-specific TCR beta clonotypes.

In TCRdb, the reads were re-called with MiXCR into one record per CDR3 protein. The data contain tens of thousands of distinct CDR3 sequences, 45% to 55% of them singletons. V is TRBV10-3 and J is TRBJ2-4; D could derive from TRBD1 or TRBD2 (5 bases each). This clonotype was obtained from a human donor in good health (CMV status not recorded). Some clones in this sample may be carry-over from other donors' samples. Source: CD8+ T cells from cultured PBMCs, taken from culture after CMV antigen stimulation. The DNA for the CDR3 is TGTGCCATCAGTGCGACACTCCCCGAGGGGGCCAAAAACATTCAGTACTTC. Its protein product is CAISATLPEGAKNIQYF.